The rows below give T cell receptor beta chains drawn from one sample of a study of blood T cell repertoires in COVID-19. The assay was immunoSEQ multiplex PCR, and TCRdb's table has in-frame clones only and misses some. The profile shows roughly 120,000 clones, 80% to 90% of them singletons. Specimen: peripheral blood. Source of these receptors: a man aged 40-49 years with acute or convalescent COVID-19. Both conserved end residues are part of each CDR3. Each record gives: D gene, J gene, V gene, CDR3 protein. A D gene is named only where the DNA matches it firmly.

D gene: TRBD1
J gene: TRBJ2-1
V gene: TRBV6-2/TRBV6-3
CDR3 protein: CASSTGQVPTNGEQFF

D gene: .
J gene: TRBJ1-1
V gene: TRBV6-5
CDR3 protein: CASHPGQNTEAFF

D gene: .
J gene: TRBJ1-6
V gene: TRBV7-3
CDR3 protein: CASSLTAGLASPLHF

D gene: .
J gene: TRBJ1-5
V gene: TRBV4-2
CDR3 protein: CASSQADPGNPQHF

D gene: .
J gene: TRBJ1-2
V gene: TRBV7-3
CDR3 protein: CASSLTGVAGRYYGYTF

D gene: TRBD1
J gene: TRBJ2-2
V gene: TRBV19
CDR3 protein: CASSRTGDTGELFF

D gene: TRBD1
J gene: TRBJ2-7
V gene: TRBV5-6
CDR3 protein: CASSLGDRGPNGQYF

D gene: TRBD1
J gene: TRBJ2-2
V gene: TRBV25-1
CDR3 protein: CASRGQGDTGELFF

D gene: TRBD1
J gene: TRBJ1-2
V gene: TRBV7-2
CDR3 protein: CATGGQGRNYGYTF

D gene: .
J gene: TRBJ2-5
V gene: TRBV7-3
CDR3 protein: CASSPSSLGTQYF

D gene: .
J gene: TRBJ2-2
V gene: TRBV11-2
CDR3 protein: CASSLRQFANTGELFF

D gene: TRBD1
J gene: TRBJ1-1
V gene: TRBV10-1
CDR3 protein: CASSPQDRGHLRNTEAFF

D gene: .
J gene: TRBJ2-7
V gene: TRBV3-1/TRBV3-2
CDR3 protein: CASSPSGRGQKTYEQYF

D gene: TRBD1
J gene: TRBJ1-2
V gene: TRBV2
CDR3 protein: CASGGQGRNYGYTF

D gene: TRBD1
J gene: TRBJ1-1
V gene: TRBV30
CDR3 protein: CAWSSWTGKDGNTEAFF

D gene: TRBD2
J gene: TRBJ2-3
V gene: TRBV3-1/TRBV3-2
CDR3 protein: CASRTSGGTDTQYF

D gene: TRBD2
J gene: TRBJ2-7
V gene: TRBV5-4
CDR3 protein: CASSLAAGDEQYF

D gene: .
J gene: TRBJ2-3
V gene: TRBV4-1
CDR3 protein: CASSQDRGATDTQYF

D gene: .
J gene: TRBJ1-4
V gene: TRBV25-1
CDR3 protein: CASSELGTRGLSEKLFF

D gene: TRBD1
J gene: TRBJ1-1
V gene: TRBV28
CDR3 protein: CATTPPGQTEAFF

D gene: .
J gene: TRBJ2-7
V gene: TRBV10-1
CDR3 protein: CASSESWRVVDEQYF

D gene: .
J gene: TRBJ1-1
V gene: TRBV5-5
CDR3 protein: CASSEQGQAMAFF

D gene: TRBD1
J gene: TRBJ1-4
V gene: TRBV5-4
CDR3 protein: CASSLTGEGEKLFF

D gene: TRBD1
J gene: TRBJ1-1
V gene: TRBV6-4
CDR3 protein: CASSSNRGGTEAFF

D gene: TRBD2
J gene: TRBJ2-3
V gene: TRBV9
CDR3 protein: CASSPQLGLGTDTQYF

D gene: TRBD1
J gene: TRBJ1-3
V gene: TRBV11-2
CDR3 protein: CASSPRTGGSSGNTIYF

D gene: .
J gene: TRBJ1-6
V gene: TRBV18
CDR3 protein: CASSPQESRGYNSPLHF

D gene: TRBD1
J gene: TRBJ1-1
V gene: TRBV19
CDR3 protein: CASTEPRQGKVNTEAFF

D gene: .
J gene: TRBJ1-2
V gene: TRBV19
CDR3 protein: CASLPHGRDYGYTF

D gene: TRBD1
J gene: TRBJ1-2
V gene: TRBV27
CDR3 protein: CASSPRQGKGYTF

D gene: TRBD2
J gene: TRBJ2-7
V gene: TRBV29-1
CDR3 protein: CSVESVAGGSSYEQYF

D gene: TRBD2
J gene: TRBJ2-5
V gene: TRBV19
CDR3 protein: CASRDGGAETQYF

D gene: .
J gene: TRBJ2-5
V gene: TRBV21-1
CDR3 protein: CASSKVVERGVQETQYF

D gene: .
J gene: TRBJ2-6
V gene: TRBV4-2
CDR3 protein: CASSQTSEGSGANVLTF

D gene: TRBD1
J gene: TRBJ1-4
V gene: TRBV7-2
CDR3 protein: CASSLRSTGGNEKLFF

D gene: .
J gene: TRBJ2-7
V gene: TRBV13
CDR3 protein: CASSFTAAPYEQYF

D gene: TRBD2
J gene: TRBJ2-7
V gene: TRBV6-2/TRBV6-3
CDR3 protein: CASSYSIPGGEQYF

D gene: TRBD2
J gene: TRBJ2-5
V gene: TRBV28
CDR3 protein: CASSLASGSGTQYF

D gene: TRBD1
J gene: TRBJ2-7
V gene: TRBV6-5
CDR3 protein: CASTWTGLSYEQYF

D gene: .
J gene: TRBJ1-5
V gene: TRBV6-5
CDR3 protein: CASSYVYPGEGQPQHF

D gene: TRBD1
J gene: TRBJ1-3
V gene: TRBV6-5
CDR3 protein: CASSTRDRGGTIYF

D gene: TRBD1
J gene: TRBJ1-4
V gene: TRBV4-2
CDR3 protein: CASSQGGTVGKLFF

D gene: .
J gene: TRBJ1-1
V gene: TRBV10-3
CDR3 protein: CAISEGRTEAFF

D gene: .
J gene: TRBJ1-5
V gene: TRBV7-2
CDR3 protein: CASSLGGGSDAIQPQHF

D gene: .
J gene: TRBJ2-5
V gene: TRBV4-2
CDR3 protein: CASSNARWETQYF